These 7 T cell receptor beta chains came from one sample sequenced in a study of shared clonotypes between healthy human individuals. Profiled with immunoSEQ multiplex PCR; TCRdb holds only in-frame clones, not every one. Among approximately 1,000,000 clones listed, approximately 75% were seen once. The source material was memory CD4+ T cells from PBMCs. The subset: CD45RA-negative fraction. The receptors derive from a young man in good health. Some clones in this sample may be carry-over from other donors' samples.

This sequence joins TRBV14 and TRBJ1-2; unclear D gene. Germline-derived CDR1 and CDR2 are SGHDN and FVKESK. This CDR3 region has 12 residues. Trimming shortened V by 3 bases and J by 1 base, and 3 bases separated the two germline ends. CDR3 amino acids: CASSQVNYGYTF. CDR3 coding DNA: TGTGCCAGCAGCCAGGTTAACTATGGCTACACCTTC. The complete variable domain, with remaining parts taken from reference TRBV14 and TRBJ1-2, reads EAGVTQFPSHSVIEKGQTVTLRCDPISGHDNLYWYRRVMGKEIKFLLHFVKESKQDESGMPNNRFLAERTGGTYSTLKVQPAELEDSGVYFCASSQVNYGYTFGSGTRLTVV.

The chain is built from TRBV15 and TRBJ2-2; 9 bases agree with TRBD2. Germline V lookup: CDR1 LNHNV, CDR2 YYDKDF (reference sequence). J gave up 1 base and V 3 bases, and 3 bases lay outside the gene matches. The CDR3 totals 16 residues. The CDR3 DNA follows: TGTGCCACCAGCAGCAAACTAGCGGGGAACACCGGGGAGCTGTTTTTT. Protein product: CATSSKLAGNTGELFF.

This chain links TRBV7-2 with TRBJ1-2; D gene ambiguous. Trimming removed 2 bases at V and 6 bases at J, with 13 bases between. Looked up from germline, CDR1 is SGHTA and CDR2 is FQGNSA. The CDR3 is 14 residues long. DNA for the CDR3: TGTGCCAGCAGCTTATTCGGGTTGCTTGATGGCTACACCTTC. Residues: CASSLFGLLDGYTF.

This clone was recorded once. The gene calls are TRBV6-5 and TRBJ2-5; 9 bases are a match to TRBD2. Germline V CDR1 and CDR2: MNHEY, SVGAGI. This CDR3 spans 13 amino acids. V lost 8 bases and J lost 4; bases outside the gene matches: 5. The CDR3 nucleotides read TGTGCCAGCGGACTAGCGCGTGGAGAGACCCAGTACTTC. It codes for CASGLARGETQYF.

The chain couples TRBV5-4 to TRBJ2-7; D uncertain. The V gene's germline CDR1 is SGHNT and CDR2 YYREEE (reference sequence). The CDR3 is made up of 14 amino acids. V lost 0 bases, J lost 2 bases, and 9 bases lay in between. CDR3 protein: CASSLGTEPYEQYF. In DNA form, the CDR3 reads TGTGCCAGCAGCTTGGGGACCGAACCCTACGAGCAGTACTTC.

About this clone: Other DNA sequences of this sample code for an identical CDR3. The rearrangement joins TRBV28 to TRBJ2-7; 8 bases match TRBD1. V trimming: 2 bases; J trimming: 5 bases; junction bases outside the gene matches: 5. Germline CDR1 reads MDHEN; CDR2 reads SYDVKM. The CDR3 is 14 amino acids. The CDR3 coding sequence is TGTGCCAGCAGTTTACCCAGGGGGCGAAACGAGCAGTACTTC. Encoded protein: CASSLPRGRNEQYF.

Regarding this clone: Other nucleotide sequences from this sample produce the same CDR3. The chain employs TRBV10-3 and TRBJ2-5; D not resolved. The germline gives CDR1 ENHRY, CDR2 SYGVKD. Deletions cut 6 bases from V and 1 base from J, with 6 bases between. The CDR3 runs to 12 residues. CDR3 sequence (DNA): TGTGCCATCAGCCGCTCCCAAGAGACCCAGTACTTC. It encodes CAISRSQETQYF.